This is a list of T cell receptor beta chains from one sample in a study of graft-versus-host responses after intestinal transplantation. The antigens for these receptors are not known. TCRdb's table, derived via immunoSEQ multiplex PCR, lists solely in-frame clones and lacks some. The sample lists more than 85,000 clones, around 93% occurring once. Material: unstimulated CD8+ T cells sorted from spleen or lymph node cells, obtained before intestinal transplant. The receptor set was obtained from a human donor who received an intestinal transplant. Both conserved end residues are part of each CDR3. Each record gives: J gene, D gene, V gene, clone size, CDR3 length, CDR3 protein, CDR3 DNA. A D gene is named only where the DNA matches it firmly. Rows may omit the clone size; those that give it use once, few, many or a size class.

TRBJ1-1 - TRBV5-4 - 14 CASSLVDNPAEAFF TGTGCCAGCAGCTTGGTCGACAACCCAGCTGAAGCTTTCTTT
TRBJ2-1 TRBD2 TRBV6-4 once 14 CASSRLAGYNEQFF TGTGCCAGCAGCAGACTAGCGGGGTACAATGAGCAGTTCTTC
TRBJ1-1 - TRBV30 - 11 CAWSGLSEAFF TGTGCCTGGAGTGGACTTAGTGAAGCTTTCTTT
TRBJ2-3 TRBD2 TRBV2 - 16 CASNLGGGGATDTQYF TGTGCCAGCAATCTCGGGGGCGGGGGGGCCACAGATACGCAGTATTTT
TRBJ1-1 - TRBV19 once 14 CTSSIQGLNPEAFF TGTACCAGTAGTATCCAGGGCCTGAACCCTGAAGCTTTCTTT
TRBJ2-7 TRBD2 TRBV7-2 - 14 CASTVGRGDYEQYF TGTGCCAGCACCGTCGGGAGGGGCGACTACGAGCAGTACTTC
TRBJ2-1 - TRBV7-9 - 11 CASSLSYEQFF TGTGCCAGCAGCTTAAGCTATGAGCAGTTCTTC
TRBJ2-7 - TRBV2 - 14 CASSPDRTSDEQYF TGTGCCAGCAGTCCAGACAGGACTTCTGACGAGCAGTACTTC
TRBJ2-3 TRBD1 TRBV13 - 16 CASSPRQGSITDTQYF TGTGCCAGCAGCCCTCGACAGGGGTCCATCACAGATACGCAGTATTTT
TRBJ1-5 TRBD1 TRBV4-1 - 15 CASSQVTGANQPQHF TGCGCCAGCAGCCAAGTTACAGGGGCCAATCAGCCCCAGCATTTT
TRBJ2-5 - TRBV9 - 14 CASSVGNREETQYF TGTGCCAGCAGCGTAGGGAACAGGGAAGAGACCCAGTACTTC
TRBJ1-1 - TRBV13 - 15 CASSLGGPSVSLAFF TGTGCCAGCAGCTTAGGGGGGCCCTCCGTGTCATTAGCTTTCTTT
TRBJ2-1 - TRBV4-1 - 17 CASSQDGGGGVYNEQFF TGCGCCAGCAGCCAAGATGGAGGCGGGGGCGTTTACAATGAGCAGTTCTTC
TRBJ2-7 - TRBV5-4 - 12 CASRGQSYEQYF TGTGCCAGCCGAGGCCAGTCCTACGAGCAGTACTTC
TRBJ2-7 - TRBV4-3 - 17 CASSFPASPDGDYEQYF TGCGCCAGCAGTTTCCCCGCTAGTCCCGACGGAGACTACGAGCAGTACTTC
TRBJ2-3 TRBD2 TRBV9 - 16 CASSVFGGGSTDTQYF TGTGCCAGCAGCGTATTTGGGGGAGGGAGCACAGATACGCAGTATTTT
TRBJ1-2 TRBD1 TRBV7-8 - 16 CASSLGTGHSQDGYTF TGTGCCAGCAGCCTCGGGACAGGGCATAGTCAAGATGGCTACACCTTC
TRBJ1-3 - TRBV19 - 14 CASSPFSSGNTIYF TGTGCCAGTAGCCCCTTTAGCTCTGGAAACACCATATATTTT
TRBJ2-7 - TRBV4-1 - 16 CASSQEGGRASYEQYF TGCGCCAGCAGCCAAGAGGGAGGACGGGCCTCCTACGAGCAGTACTTC
TRBJ1-2 TRBD1 TRBV16 - 15 CASSHATGTNYGYTF TGTGCCAGCAGCCACGCGACAGGGACTAACTATGGCTACACCTTC
TRBJ1-5 TRBD1 TRBV7-2 once 16 CASSLGTGGSNQPQHF TGTGCCAGCAGCCTCGGGACAGGGGGTAGCAATCAGCCCCAGCATTTT
TRBJ1-2 TRBD1 TRBV27 - 13 CASSLGTGRGYTF TGTGCCAGCAGTTTAGGGACAGGACGGGGCTACACCTTC
TRBJ2-7 - TRBV30 - 12 CAWSRDSNEQYF TGTGCCTGGAGTCGCGACAGTAACGAGCAGTACTTC
TRBJ1-2 - TRBV30 - 15 CAWSVPPGRANGYTF TGTGCCTGGAGTGTACCCCCCGGCAGGGCCAATGGCTACACCTTC